These 2 T cell receptor beta chains came from one sample sequenced in a study of T-cell reconstitution after alpha-beta-depleted transplantation in children. TCRbeta library construction was performed incorporating unique molecular identifiers. TCRdb processed the PCR reads anew with MiXCR; each CDR3 protein has one entry. The sample lists roughly 790,000 distinct CDR3 sequences; about 16% were seen once. The input for sequencing was PBMCs, mostly from graft donor cells, taken 360 days after TCRalphabeta/CD19-depleted stem cell transplant. The receptors derive from a male patient between 5 and 17 years old who had a stem cell transplant for acute lymphoblastic leukemia, so the T cells may come from the graft donor.

The chain uses TRBV2 and TRBJ2-5; D is unresolved. The CDR3 extends over 14 amino acids. The ends were cut back, 2 bases at V and 1 base at J, with 8 bases in the middle. Germline assignment: CDR1 SNHLY and CDR2 FYNNEI. CDR3 sequence (DNA): TGTGCCAGCAGTGAACACTCCTTCCAAGAGACCCAGTACTTC. As protein: CASSEHSFQETQYF.

This clonotype appeared many times. J is TRBJ2-1 and V is TRBV21-1. TRBV21-1 is a pseudogene. The CDR3 loop spans 13 amino acids. The CDR3 sequence: CASSKVNGTKQFF. The CDR3 DNA is TGTGCCAGCAGCAAAGTTAACGGCACGAAGCAGTTCTTC.